These 8 T cell receptor beta chains share one sample of origin, sequenced in a study of T cell repertoires in cytomegalovirus infection. TCRdb re-derived calls from the reads in MiXCR, one entry per CDR3 protein. The sample lists some 920,000 distinct CDR3 sequences, approximately 32% seen once, with 13% in the top ten. These receptors' targets are unknown. Material: cultured CD8+ T cells from PBMCs, obtained from culture after CMV antigen stimulation. Every receptor here comes from a human donor in good health (CMV status not recorded). Some clones in this sample may be carry-over from other donors' samples.

The gene calls are TRBV7-6 and TRBJ2-4, with a possible D match to TRBD1 (6 bases). From germline, CDR1 is SGHVS and CDR2 FNYEAQ. This CDR3 contains 17 residues. V was shortened by 4 bases and J by 6 bases, with 22 bases between the two germline ends. CDR3 bases: TGTGCCAGCAGCTCGATGGGGGCGGCGAACCTCGGAAACATTCAGTACTTC. Translating gives CASSSMGAANLGNIQYF.

This clonotype was recorded a few times. The rearrangement joins TRBV7-9 to TRBJ2-7, with a weak D call TRBD1 (5 bases). CDR1 and CDR2 (germline): SEHNR, FQNEAQ (reference sequence). The V end was cut by 1 base, the J end by 4 bases, with 23 bases between. The CDR3 covers 18 residues. CDR3 in amino acids: CASSLGGQGASPLYEQYV. The CDR3 nucleotides read TGTGCCAGCAGCTTAGGTGGTCAGGGTGCCTCCCCCCTTTACGAGCAGTACGTC.

The J gene is TRBJ1-1, the V gene TRBV4-1; 8 nucleotides align to TRBD1. The germline CDR1 and CDR2 sequences are MGHRA and YSYEKL. This CDR3 comprises 14 residues. Losses at the gene ends were 6 bases for V and 0 bases for J; bases not matched to a gene: 3. The CDR3 DNA reads as TGCGCCAGCAGTCAGACAGGGGTGAACACTGAAGCTTTCTTT. This gives the protein CASSQTGVNTEAFF.

This clonotype was detected once. This rearrangement joins TRBV7-6 to TRBJ2-2, with a possible D match to TRBD1 (5 bases). Deletions cut 10 bases from V and 5 bases from J, with 11 bases between. Per the germline V gene, CDR1 is SGHVS and CDR2 is FNYEAQ. This CDR3 has 12 residues. In DNA form, the CDR3 reads TGTGCCAACAGACGACAGACCGGGGAGCTGTTTTTT. As protein: CANRRQTGELFF.

This clonotype was observed a few times. The J gene is TRBJ1-1, the V gene TRBV6-5; D gene ambiguous. Per germline, CDR1 MNHEY and CDR2 SVGAGI. The CDR3 has 14 amino acids. Trimming stripped 4 bases from V and 4 bases from J, with 13 bases between. The CDR3 is CASSLSRVPTEAFF. The DNA for the CDR3 is TGTGCCAGCAGTTTAAGCCGGGTCCCCACTGAAGCTTTCTTT.

The rearrangement uses TRBV5-1 and TRBJ2-7; 7 positions match TRBD1. V gave up 0 bases and J gave up 3 bases; unmatched junction bases: 6. The CDR3 sequence is 15 residues long. Germline V CDR1 and CDR2: SGHRS, YFSETQ. Here the CDR3 DNA reads TGCGCCAGCAGCTTGGCGACAGGGCCCTACTACGAGCAGTACTTC. This gives the protein CASSLATGPYYEQYF.

This clonotype has just a few counts. This chain uses TRBV28 with TRBJ1-2; perhaps TRBD1 as D (6 bases). CDR1 and CDR2 (germline): MDHEN, SYDVKM. The CDR3 is made up of 16 amino acids. The V end was cut by 6 bases, the J end by 3 bases, with 20 bases between. The CDR3 coding sequence is TGTGCCAGCAGCCACCCCACCGGGGGCCCGTACTATGGCTACACCTTC. Amino acid sequence: CASSHPTGGPYYGYTF.

This clonotype showed up many times. This sequence joins TRBV7-9 and TRBJ1-1; no firm D call. Trimming shortened V by 5 bases and J by 10 bases, and 20 bases separated the two germline ends. CDR1 is SEHNR, CDR2 FQNEAQ, per germline (reference sequence). The CDR3 has 14 amino acids. The CDR3 bases are TGTGCCAGCAGCGTCCCAAGGGAGGCAGGCGGAGCTTTCTTT. Its protein is CASSVPREAGGAFF.